This TCR beta chain was found in a study of control samples from healthy donors and cancer patients. This table comes from immunoSEQ multiplex PCR, and its TCRdb copy is limited to in-frame clones, with some not included. The sample yields tens of thousands of clones, more than 70% seen once. Germline assignment: CDR1 KGHSH and CDR2 LQKENI. The V segment lost 3 bases and the J segment 7 bases; nucleotides outside the gene matches: 5. The CDR3 consists of 15 residues. The clonotype comes from a man aged 55 to 69 with colorectal cancer. This chain links TRBV18 with TRBJ1-6; TRBD1 matches 8 bases. The sample taken for sequencing was PBMCs. CDR3 DNA sequence: TGTGCCAGCTCACCCCTAGACAGGGGAAATTCACCCCTCCACTTT. It codes for CASSPLDRGNSPLHF.